These 4 T cell receptor beta chains were sequenced from one sample in a study of cytomegalovirus exposure and HLA in healthy donors. Primers: 60 Vbeta forward and 13 Jbeta reverse. Assay used: immunoSEQ multiplex PCR; TCRdb lists only in-frame clones, some missing. The repertoire includes tens of thousands of clones, around 89% of them detected once, and around 10% sits in the top ten. The sequencing input was PBMCs. All receptors derive from a woman between 25 and 40 years old in good health and CMV-seropositive.

The chain has TRBV2 and TRBJ2-7; 9 bases align to TRBD2. Germline CDR1 reads SNHLY; CDR2 reads FYNNEI. CDR3 length: 14 amino acids. The junction had 5 bases not matched to a gene; V was cut back by 6 bases and J by 2 bases. The CDR3 DNA reads TGTGCCAGCAGGGTTAGCGGGGGACCCTACGAGCAGTACTTC. Protein: CASRVSGGPYEQYF.

This clone was seen a single time. The CDR3 does not end in the conserved phenylalanine or tryptophan, so this is likely a read error. The CDR3, as DNA: TGTGCCAGCAGTGAAGGATTAGGGGGCCCCTATTATGGCTACACCTCC. As protein: CASSEGLGGPYYGYTS. This chain uses TRBV6-1 with TRBJ1-2; 7 nucleotides match TRBD1. Germline assignment: CDR1 MNHNS and CDR2 SASEGT. J lost 5 bases, V lost 1 base, and 10 bases had no gene match. The CDR3 has 16 residues.

V gene TRBV12-2 combines with J gene TRBJ2-7; TRBD2, the table's D call, lacks a check against the DNA. TRBV12-2 is marked as a pseudogene. The CDR3 consists of 16 residues. The DNA for the CDR3 is TGTGCAAGTCGACCTACTAGCGGGAGGAATGTTTACGAGCAGTACTTC. Protein sequence: CASRPTSGRNVYEQYF.

This clone was recorded only once. CDR3 amino acids: CASSPRTSARQETQYF. The DNA of the CDR3 is TGTGCCAGCAGCCCCCGGACTAGCGCCAGACAAGAGACCCAGTACTTC. The V gene is TRBV5-6, the J gene TRBJ2-5, with 9 bases lining up with TRBD2. CDR3 size: 16 residues. Losses at the gene ends were 4 bases for V and 2 bases for J; bases not matched to a gene: 9. Germline lookup yields CDR1 SGHDT and CDR2 YYEEEE. The variable domain in full, completed from reference TRBV5-6 and TRBJ2-5, reads DAGVTQSPTHLIKTRGQQVTLRCSPKSGHDTVSWYQQALGQGPQFIFQYYEEEERQRGNFPDRFSGHQFPNYSSELNVNALLLGDSALYLCASSPRTSARQETQYFGPGTRLLVL.